Listed below are T cell receptor beta chains from one sample, sequenced in a study of T cells in Graves' hyperthyroidism and ophthalmopathy. Using its own MiXCR run on the multiplex PCR reads, TCRdb lists one record per CDR3 protein. This sample has about 400,000 distinct CDR3 sequences, with around 15% found just once. The sample was blood. These receptors came from a man aged 45 to 65 with Graves' ophthalmopathy. The CDR3 runs from the conserved cysteine through the conserved F or W. D genes are given only for firm matches. The size entry is marked missing in some rows and otherwise reads once, few, many or a size class.

d_call clone_size j_call v_call cdr3_nt cdr3_aa
NA NA TRBJ2-7 TRBV29-1 TGCAGCGCAGGACTCGGTTCCTCCTACGAGCAGTACTTC CSAGLGSSYEQYF
NA NA TRBJ2-3 TRBV7-9 TGTGCCAGCAGCTTAGCCCGGGGTCCTAGCACAGATACGCAGTATTTT CASSLARGPSTDTQYF
NA many TRBJ2-7 TRBV20-1 TGCAGTGTACACCTGGGACGGGACGAGCAGTACTTC CSVHLGRDEQYF
NA many TRBJ2-1 TRBV12-3/TRBV12-4 TGTGCCAGTTTCGGGGAGGGGGTGTCCTCCTACAATGAGCAGTTCTTC CASFGEGVSSYNEQFF
NA NA TRBJ2-1 TRBV6-1 TGTGCCAGCAGTTCAGGGGTCGGTGAGCAGTTCTTC CASSSGVGEQFF
NA many TRBJ1-2 TRBV9 TGTGCCAGCAACCCGGGGTCGCATTATGGCTACACCTTC CASNPGSHYGYTF
TRBD1 many TRBJ1-5 TRBV3-1 TGTGCCAGCAGCCGGACAGGGGATAGCAATCAGCCCCAGCATTTT CASSRTGDSNQPQHF
TRBD1 NA TRBJ2-7 TRBV10-2 TGCGCCAGCAGTGAAACCGGGACAGGGATCTACGAGCAGTACTTC CASSETGTGIYEQYF
TRBD1 many TRBJ2-7 TRBV3-1 TGTGCCAGCAGCCCTCGACAGGGGCGATCCTACGAGCAGTACTTC CASSPRQGRSYEQYF
TRBD2 few TRBJ2-2 TRBV2 TGTGCCAGCACCAAAGCGGGGGGGGCAGACACCGGGGAGCTGTTTTTT CASTKAGGADTGELFF
NA NA TRBJ1-1 TRBV15 TGTGCCACCAGCAGAGATTACGGCACTGAAGCTTTCTTT CATSRDYGTEAFF
TRBD1 many TRBJ1-2 TRBV6-1 TGTGCCAGCAGAGACGGGACAGGGAAGTATGGCTACACCTTC CASRDGTGKYGYTF
NA NA TRBJ1-5 TRBV5-1 TGCGCCAGCAGCTTTCGGGACCCGAACAATCAGCCCCAGCATTTT CASSFRDPNNQPQHF
NA many TRBJ1-5 TRBV6-1 TGTGCCAGCAGTCGGGGTTTAAACAATCAGCCCCAGCATTTT CASSRGLNNQPQHF
NA many TRBJ2-3 TRBV2 TGTGCCAGCAGTGAGGCCACCGGCACAGATACGCAGTATTTT CASSEATGTDTQYF
NA few TRBJ2-1 TRBV15 TGTGCCACCAGGGCGGGCAGCGGGCCCTACAATGAGCAGTTCTTC CATRAGSGPYNEQFF
TRBD2 many TRBJ2-7 TRBV7-3 TGTGCCAGCAGCTTAGGGCTAGCGGGAGGTCCATCCTACGAGCAGTACTTC CASSLGLAGGPSYEQYF
NA NA TRBJ2-5 TRBV25-1 TGTGCCAGCAGTGACTCCCACAGCCTCCAAGAGACCCAGTACTTC CASSDSHSLQETQYF
TRBD1 NA TRBJ1-2 TRBV11-2 TGTGCCAGCAGCTTAGGGTTTGACAGGGGATACGGCTACACCTTC CASSLGFDRGYGYTF
TRBD2 many TRBJ2-5 TRBV12-3/TRBV12-4 TGTGCCAGCAGCTTGAGCGGGAGGGGTGAGACCCAGTACTTC CASSLSGRGETQYF
TRBD2 many TRBJ2-1 TRBV18 TGTGCCAGCTCACCGAGGACTAGCGAAGATGAGCAGTTCTTC CASSPRTSEDEQFF
NA NA TRBJ1-1 TRBV20-1 TGCAGTGCTGGGGTGTCGGGGGTGGGAACTGAAGCTTTCTTT CSAGVSGVGTEAFF
TRBD2 many TRBJ2-1 TRBV11-2 TGTGCCAGCAGCCCGCGCCTAGCGGGAGGTGAGCAGTTCTTC CASSPRLAGGEQFF
TRBD1 many TRBJ2-4 TRBV2 TGTGCCAGCAGGTTGACAGGGGTCCTTACGGACATTCAGTACTTC CASRLTGVLTDIQYF
NA few TRBJ1-4 TRBV6-8 TGTGCCAGCAGGGGAGACCGCTCAACTAATGAAAAACTGTTTTTT CASRGDRSTNEKLFF
TRBD1 NA TRBJ2-5 TRBV20-1 TGCAGTGCTTCGCCCCTGGACAGGGGTAGGCAAGAGACCCAGTACTTC CSASPLDRGRQETQYF
TRBD1 NA TRBJ1-6 TRBV2 TGTGCCAGCAGTGAGGACAGGGGGAAAAAACCACCCCTCCACTTT CASSEDRGKKPPLHF
NA NA TRBJ1-1 TRBV12-3/TRBV12-4 TGTGCCAGCAGACAGGACAGTATGATGAACACTGAAGCTTTCTTT CASRQDSMMNTEAFF
NA NA TRBJ2-5 TRBV9 TGTGCCAGCAGCGTAGCGCAGGGGACGGGGACCCAGTACTTC CASSVAQGTGTQYF
NA NA TRBJ2-7 TRBV10-3 TGTGCCATCAGTGAGTTCAGCGAACAGGGGAGGAACGAGCGGTACTTC CAISEFSEQGRNERYF
TRBD1 many TRBJ2-1 TRBV5-1 TGCGCCAGCAGCAAGGGACAGGGAGGCAATGAGCAGTTCTTC CASSKGQGGNEQFF
NA few TRBJ2-2 TRBV5-1 TGCGCCAGCAGCTTGTTGGGGGGCGTTGGTGCCGGGGAGCTGTTTTTT CASSLLGGVGAGELFF
NA few TRBJ2-1 TRBV4-1 TGCGCCAGCAGCCAAGACCTCGGTAGTAGGCAGTTCTTC CASSQDLGSRQFF
TRBD1 NA TRBJ1-4 TRBV10-3 TGTGCCATCAGTGAAAAAGGGGGCCTTGAAAAACTGTTTTTT CAISEKGGLEKLFF
NA NA TRBJ2-1 TRBV15 TGTGCCACCAGCAGAGATCTGGTAGGTGAGCAGTTCTTC CATSRDLVGEQFF
TRBD2 few TRBJ2-1 TRBV6-2/TRBV6-3 TGTGCCAGCAGTGCACTGATTGAAAGACTAGCGGGAGGTATATACAATGAGCAGTTCTTC CASSALIERLAGGIYNEQFF
TRBD1 NA TRBJ1-2 TRBV5-1 TGCGCCAGCAGCTTGGATGGGACAGGCGATAAAATGGGTGGCTACACCTTC CASSLDGTGDKMGGYTF
NA many TRBJ2-7 TRBV29-1 TGCAGCATCTCGGGGGACAGCTACGAGCAGTACTTC CSISGDSYEQYF
NA few TRBJ2-2 TRBV30 TGTGCCTGGAGTGAAGCAGGGGACGGGGAGCTGTTTTTT CAWSEAGDGELFF
NA few TRBJ2-3 TRBV9 TGTGCCAGCAGCCCCGCCCGAGGAGCGTCTCCTAGCACAGATACGCAGTATTTT CASSPARGASPSTDTQYF
NA NA TRBJ2-1 TRBV28 TGTGCCAGCAGTTTATTCCGGGGCACTGGGTGCAATGAGCAGTTCTTC CASSLFRGTGCNEQFF
TRBD2 few TRBJ2-1 TRBV15 TGTGCCACCAGGACGGGGCTAGCGGGAGTTGATGAGCAGTTCTTC CATRTGLAGVDEQFF
NA many TRBJ2-7 TRBV27 TGTGCCAGCAGTTCCCACAGGGATCATCGCGAGCAGTACTTC CASSSHRDHREQYF
NA few TRBJ2-4 TRBV7-9 TGTGCCAGCAGCTTAGACGGTGGAACCATTCAGTACTTC CASSLDGGTIQYF
NA many TRBJ1-5 TRBV3-1 TGTGCCAGCAGCCCGACGGGCAATCAGCCCCAGCATTTT CASSPTGNQPQHF
NA NA TRBJ2-1 TRBV12-3/TRBV12-4 TGTGCCAGCAGTTTACTCAGGGAGAATGAGCAGTTCTTC CASSLLRENEQFF
TRBD2 many TRBJ2-1 TRBV14 TGTGCCAGCAGCCAAGAAACTAGCGGGAGGGCGATCAATGAGCAGTTCTTC CASSQETSGRAINEQFF
NA many TRBJ1-2 TRBV29-1 TGCAGCGTCGAGAAGGGGGTAATTGGCTACACCTTC CSVEKGVIGYTF
NA many TRBJ2-5 TRBV30 TGTGCCTGGAGTGTTCAGGGAGAGACCCAGTACTTC CAWSVQGETQYF
NA many TRBJ1-6 TRBV12-3/TRBV12-4 TGTGCCAGCAGTTTCGATGGGACACCCCTCCACTTT CASSFDGTPLHF